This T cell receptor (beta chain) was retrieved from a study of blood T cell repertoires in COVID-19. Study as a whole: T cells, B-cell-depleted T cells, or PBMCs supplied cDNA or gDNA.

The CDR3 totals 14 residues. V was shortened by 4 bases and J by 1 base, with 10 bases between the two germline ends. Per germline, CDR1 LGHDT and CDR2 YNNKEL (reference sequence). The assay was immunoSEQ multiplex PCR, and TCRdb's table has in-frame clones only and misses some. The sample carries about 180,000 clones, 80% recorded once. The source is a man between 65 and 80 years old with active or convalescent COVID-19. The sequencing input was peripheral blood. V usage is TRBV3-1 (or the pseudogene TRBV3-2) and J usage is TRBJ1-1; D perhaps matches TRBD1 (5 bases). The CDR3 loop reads CASSLRAENTEAFF. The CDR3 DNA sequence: TGTGCCAGCAGCCTCAGGGCGGAGAACACTGAAGCTTTCTTT.